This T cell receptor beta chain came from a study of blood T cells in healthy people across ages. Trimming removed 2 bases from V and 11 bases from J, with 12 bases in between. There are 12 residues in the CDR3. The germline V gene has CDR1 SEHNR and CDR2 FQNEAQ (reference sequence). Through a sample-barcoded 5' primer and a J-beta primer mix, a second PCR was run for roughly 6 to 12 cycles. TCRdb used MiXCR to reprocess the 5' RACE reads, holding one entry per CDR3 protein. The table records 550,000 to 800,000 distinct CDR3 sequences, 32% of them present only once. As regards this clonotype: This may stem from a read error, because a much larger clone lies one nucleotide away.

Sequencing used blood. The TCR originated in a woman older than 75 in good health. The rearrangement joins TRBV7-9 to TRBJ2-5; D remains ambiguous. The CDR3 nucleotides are TGTGCCAGCAGCTTATACCTCAATGAGCAGTACTTC. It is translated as CASSLYLNEQYF.